This TCR beta chain came from a study of shared clonotypes between healthy human individuals. Sequencing was performed with immunoSEQ multiplex PCR; in TCRdb, only in-frame clones are kept and a portion is missing. The table lists millions of clones, about 95% of them singletons, with approximately 1.2% in the top ten. V lost 4 bases, J lost 5 bases, and 12 bases lay in between. CDR1 and CDR2 (germline): SGDLS, YYNGEE. The CDR3 runs to 13 residues. Only CD45RO-negative cells positively selected for CCR7 counted as naive CD8 cells, so terminally differentiated effector memory CD45RA+ cells were excluded.

The TCR comes from a man younger than 35 in good health. Source material: naive CD8+ T cells sorted from blood. The chain joins TRBV9 to TRBJ1-1; TRBD1 might be the D (5 bases). CDR3 protein: CASSPPAGTEAFF. The CDR3 bases are TGTGCCAGCAGCCCCCCCGCAGGGACTGAAGCTTTCTTT.